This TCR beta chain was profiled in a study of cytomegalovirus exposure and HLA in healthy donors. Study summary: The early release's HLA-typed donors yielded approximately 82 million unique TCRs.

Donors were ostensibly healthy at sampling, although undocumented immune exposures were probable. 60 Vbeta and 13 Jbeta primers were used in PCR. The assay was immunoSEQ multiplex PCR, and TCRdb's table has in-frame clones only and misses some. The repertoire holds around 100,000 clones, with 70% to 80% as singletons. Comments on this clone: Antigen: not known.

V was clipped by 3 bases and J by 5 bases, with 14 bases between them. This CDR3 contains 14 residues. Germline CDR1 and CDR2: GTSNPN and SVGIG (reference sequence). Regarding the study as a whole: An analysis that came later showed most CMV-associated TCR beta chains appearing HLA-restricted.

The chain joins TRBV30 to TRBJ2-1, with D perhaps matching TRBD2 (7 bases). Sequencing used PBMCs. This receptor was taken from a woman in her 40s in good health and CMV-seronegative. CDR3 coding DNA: TGTGCCTGGAGATCCCGGGGGGCCAACAATGAGCAGTTCTTC. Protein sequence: CAWRSRGANNEQFF.